The sequence of this T cell receptor beta chain was determined in a study of blood T cells in healthy people across ages. Combining a sample-barcoded 5' primer with a J-beta primer mix, a second PCR ran for roughly 7 to 12 cycles. One entry per CDR3 protein results from TCRdb running MiXCR on the 5' RACE reads. Of roughly 800,000 distinct CDR3 sequences in the sample, more than 20% were seen once. Remarks on this clonotype: A read error may produce the germline difference seen at one junction end.

Each sample used at least 7 million PBMCs. The length of the CDR3 is 15 residues. Germline V gene sequence: CDR1 SGHDN, CDR2 FVKESK. These sequences were also reported in another study, on T cells of mothers and their children.

The specimen was blood. The source of this sequence is a boy younger than 18 in good health. The chain recombines TRBV14 with TRBJ2-5; 9 bases agree with TRBD2. CDR3 loop: CASSLVAGVGNERFF. In DNA, the CDR3 is TGTGCCAGCAGCCTGGTAGCGGGAGTCGGCAATGAGCGGTTCTTC.